The 20 T cell receptor beta chains below all came from one sample that was sequenced in a study of blood T cells in healthy people across ages. Primed by a sample-barcoded 5' primer and a J-beta primer mix, a second PCR proceeded for about 6 to 12 cycles. TCRdb reprocessed the 5' RACE reads via MiXCR and lists one record per CDR3 protein. The data show some 670,000 distinct CDR3 sequences, 52% seen once. Material for sequencing was blood. Receptors were obtained from a woman of 80 years or more in good health.

The chain links TRBV25-1 to TRBJ2-6; 7 bases are shared with TRBD2. Per germline, CDR1 MGHDK and CDR2 SYGVNS. The ends lost 4 bases at V and 0 bases at J; junction bases unmatched: 6. This CDR3 spans 17 amino acids. The CDR3 loop is CASSAGGLTSGANVLTF. In DNA form, the CDR3 reads TGTGCCAGCAGTGCTGGGGGACTAACCTCTGGGGCCAACGTCCTGACTTTC.

This clonotype has a count of ten or more. The J gene is TRBJ2-1, the V gene TRBV5-1, with 7 bases matching TRBD2. After removal of 2 bases from V and 3 bases from J, the junction contained 5 bases not matched to a gene. Per the germline V gene, CDR1 is SGHRS and CDR2 is YFSETQ. The CDR3 contains 15 residues. The CDR3 sequence: CASSLGAGRYNEQFF. CDR3 bases: TGCGCCAGCAGCTTAGGAGCGGGACGCTACAATGAGCAGTTCTTC. The full variable domain, with the rest looked up from reference TRBV5-1 and TRBJ2-1, is KAGVTQTPRYLIKTRGQQVTLSCSPISGHRSVSWYQQTPGQGLQFLFEYFSETQRNKGNFPGRFSGRQFSNSRSEMNVSTLELGDSALYLCASSLGAGRYNEQFFGPGTRLTVL.

This clonotype was seen just once. The rearrangement uses TRBV6-2 or TRBV6-3 and TRBJ1-5; D ambiguous. This CDR3 is 14 amino acids long. In germline, CDR1 is MNHEY, CDR2 SVGEGT. With 7 bases removed from V and 9 bases from J, the gap between germline ends came to 19 bases. CDR3 coding DNA: TGTGCCAGCACCACCGGGAGCTGGGTGGGGCCCCAGCATTTT. Protein: CASTTGSWVGPQHF.

The chain links TRBV2 to TRBJ2-5, with D maybe TRBD1 (5 bases). CDR1 and CDR2 from the germline V gene are SNHLY and FYNNEI. Trimming pared 9 bases from V and 3 bases from J, leaving 14 bases between. This CDR3 comprises 13 residues. Here the CDR3 DNA reads TGTGCCAGTTCGACAGACCCCAAAGAGACCCAGTACTTC. Translating gives CASSTDPKETQYF.

This clonotype turned up a few times. This rearrangement joins TRBV6-6 to TRBJ2-2, with D possibly being TRBD2 (5 bases). Germline CDR1 reads MNHNY; CDR2 reads SVGAGI (reference sequence). The germline V and J ends were trimmed by 9 bases and 1 base, with 12 bases remaining between them. The CDR3 spans 14 residues. CDR3 sequence: CASRSSGNTGELFF. The CDR3 coding sequence is TGTGCCAGTAGGTCGAGCGGGAACACCGGGGAGCTGTTTTTT.

The J gene is TRBJ2-2, the V gene TRBV6-2 or TRBV6-3, with 12 positions matching TRBD2. Per the germline V gene, CDR1 is MNHEY and CDR2 is SVGEGT. The CDR3 sequence is 18 residues long. V shed 6 bases and J 1 base; nucleotides not matched to a gene: 9. The CDR3 protein is CASRPLAGGRRNTGELFF. The CDR3 DNA reads TGTGCCAGCAGGCCCCTAGCGGGGGGGCGAAGGAACACCGGGGAGCTGTTTTTT.

Details on this clonotype: This may stem from a read error, because a much larger clone lies one nucleotide away. The rearrangement joins TRBV29-1 to TRBJ1-2; 8 nucleotides agree with TRBD1. V gave up 6 bases and J gave up 4 bases; unmatched junction bases: 7. Germline CDR1 is SQVTM and CDR2 is ANQGSEA. CDR3 length: 13 amino acids. The CDR3 here is CSVRTGTPYGYTF. CDR3 DNA sequence: TGCAGCGTCCGGACAGGGACCCCCTATGGCTACACCTTC.

This clonotype was seen more than once but under ten times. This chain connects TRBV3-1 to TRBJ2-3, with D perhaps being TRBD1 or TRBD2 (5 bases each). The CDR3 consists of 17 residues. Trimming removed 1 base at V and 3 bases at J, with 17 bases between. CDR1 and CDR2 (germline): LGHDT, YNNKEL (reference sequence). CDR3 nucleotides: TGTGCCAGCAGCCAAGCGGGGTTGAGGGGAAGGACAGATACGCAGTATTTT. This sequence encodes CASSQAGLRGRTDTQYF.

The V gene is TRBV12-3 or TRBV12-4, the J gene TRBJ2-5, with D uncertain. This CDR3 contains 14 residues. V gave up 7 bases and J gave up 4 bases, with 16 bases separating them. CDR3 bases: TGTGCCAGCAACGAAGGAGCCCTCGGAGAGACCCAGTACTTC. Translated, it gives CASNEGALGETQYF.

The chain couples TRBV3-1 to TRBJ2-1; no definite D call. V lost 2 bases and J 0 bases, leaving 11 bases between the germline ends. The germline gives CDR1 LGHDT, CDR2 YNNKEL (reference sequence). The CDR3 is made up of 16 amino acids. The CDR3 sequence is CASSQFGAFSYNEQFF. CDR3 DNA: TGTGCCAGCAGCCAATTTGGCGCCTTCTCCTACAATGAGCAGTTCTTC.

As regards this clonotype: It may be a read error: a sequence one base away is much more abundant. The chain joins TRBV20-1 to TRBJ2-1; 15 bases agree with TRBD2. Germline trimming cut 6 bases from V and 0 bases from J; bases unmatched to any gene: 6. CDR3 length: 17 amino acids. Germline assignment: CDR1 DFQATT and CDR2 SNEGSKA (reference sequence). The CDR3 sequence is CSARTSGRASSYNEQFF. The CDR3 nucleotides read TGCAGTGCCAGGACTAGCGGGAGGGCGAGCTCCTACAATGAGCAGTTCTTC.

The rearrangement uses TRBV27 and TRBJ1-5; D not resolved. CDR3 length equals 13 residues. Trimming removed 6 bases from V and 6 bases from J, with 12 bases in between. Per germline, CDR1 MNHEY and CDR2 SMNVEV (reference sequence). As DNA, the CDR3 is TGTGCCAGCAGGCTCCGGGAGTTTCAGCCCCAGCATTTT. This sequence encodes CASRLREFQPQHF.

Comments on this clonotype: It may be a read error: a sequence one base away is much more abundant. The chain is built from TRBV10-3 and TRBJ1-1; D ambiguous. The V end lost 8 bases, the J end lost 5 bases, and 15 bases lay between the germline ends. The CDR3 sequence is 13 residues long. The germline V gene encodes CDR1 ENHRY and CDR2 SYGVKD. The CDR3 sequence: CAIRRREATEAFF. CDR3 sequence (DNA): TGTGCCATCCGGCGTCGCGAGGCGACTGAAGCTTTCTTT.

For this clonotype: At one of its ends the junction is not consistent with the germline gene, which may arise from a read error. The chain recombines TRBV7-2 with TRBJ2-7; TRBD1 matches 7 bases. Germline V gives CDR1 SGHTA, CDR2 FQGNSA. This CDR3 has 13 residues. Here the CDR3 DNA reads TGCGCCAGCAGCGACTCTAGGGGGCGCGAGCAGTACTTC. Amino acid sequence: CASSDSRGREQYF.

The table lists this clonotype with many counts. The chain has TRBV20-1 and TRBJ2-1; D is unresolved. Germline V lookup: CDR1 DFQATT, CDR2 SNEGSKA (reference sequence). The V and J ends lost 4 bases and 4 bases respectively, with 14 bases between them. The CDR3 has 14 amino acids. The CDR3 nucleotides read TGCAGTGCTAAAAACGACGTCAATTACAATGAGCAGTTCTTC. Translated: CSAKNDVNYNEQFF.

The CDR3 nucleotides are TGTGCCAGCAGTTACGTCGGGACTTCGGCGGGGGAGCAGTACTTC. Translation: CASSYVGTSAGEQYF. The chain recombines TRBV6-6 with TRBJ2-7, with D perhaps matching TRBD2 (6 bases). Trimming stripped 2 bases from V and 7 bases from J, with 18 bases between. Looked up from germline, CDR1 is MNHNY and CDR2 is SVGAGI (reference sequence). The CDR3 is 15 amino acids.

In DNA, the CDR3 is TGCGCCAGCAGCCAAGAAGTACGGGGGCGAAGCACAGATACGCAGTATTTT. Its protein is CASSQEVRGRSTDTQYF. The chain joins TRBV4-1 to TRBJ2-3; TRBD1 or TRBD2 may be the D gene (6 bases each). The CDR3 contains 17 residues. V was clipped by 0 bases and J by 0 bases, with 13 bases between them. Germline values: CDR1 MGHRA, CDR2 YSYEKL.

This clonotype was seen at least ten times. V and J are TRBV7-9 and TRBJ2-3; D ambiguous. This CDR3 comprises 13 residues. The V gene's germline CDR1 is SEHNR and CDR2 FQNEAQ (reference sequence). Trimming pared 4 bases from V and 4 bases from J, leaving 9 bases between. The CDR3 loop reads CASSSTRADTQYF. CDR3 nucleotides: TGTGCCAGCAGCTCGACCCGAGCAGATACGCAGTATTTT.

This clonotype was seen just once. The genes are TRBV29-1 and TRBJ2-7, with 12 bases that match TRBD2. The V segment lost 6 bases and the J segment 4 bases; nucleotides outside the gene matches: 4. Per the germline V gene, CDR1 is SQVTM and CDR2 is ANQGSEA. This CDR3 comprises 13 residues. CDR3 DNA sequence: TGCAGCGTGGGTGGACTAGCGGGATACGAGCAGTACTTC. The encoded protein is CSVGGLAGYEQYF.

To note about this clonotype: Given a much more abundant clone one base away, this may be a read error. This chain uses TRBV24-1 with TRBJ2-1; D may be TRBD1 (6 bases). The CDR3 is 18 amino acids. Germline values: CDR1 KGHDR, CDR2 SFDVKD. V lost 6 bases to trimming and J lost 6 bases, with 26 bases between them. The CDR3 sequence: CATSTTASGRGACNEQFF. CDR3 nucleotide sequence: TGTGCCACCAGTACGACGGCTTCGGGCAGGGGCGCCTGCAATGAGCAGTTCTTC.